What follows are 25 T cell receptor beta chains derived from one specimen sequenced in a study of cytotoxic CD8 clonotypes in ibrutinib-treated CLL. Sequencing used immunoSEQ multiplex PCR; TCRdb keeps in-frame clones, though not all of them. The table has fewer than 400,000 clones, roughly two thirds seen once. The sample here was PBMCs, taken after 36 months of ibrutinib treatment. The receptors here all came from a human donor with chronic lymphocytic leukemia.

The rearrangement links TRBV5-1 to TRBJ2-2; no firm D call. CDR1 and CDR2 (germline): SGHRS, YFSETQ. V lost 8 bases to trimming and J lost 4 bases, with 15 bases between them. This CDR3 contains 14 residues. CDR3 coding DNA: TGCGCCAGTTATCTTAGCCCGAGCACCGGGGAGCTGTTTTTT. Encoded protein: CASYLSPSTGELFF.

The table lists this clone with a few counts. This rearrangement joins TRBV20-1 to TRBJ2-2, with D perhaps TRBD2 (6 bases). The V end lost 6 bases, the J end lost 4 bases, and 6 bases lay between the germline ends. The CDR3 totals 11 residues. From germline, CDR1 is DFQATT and CDR2 SNEGSKA (reference sequence). DNA of the CDR3: TGCAGTGCCGGGAGCACCGGGGAGCTGTTTTTT. Protein sequence: CSAGSTGELFF.

The chain is built from TRBV18 and TRBJ2-7; a possible D gene is TRBD1 (6 bases). Germline CDR1 and CDR2: KGHSH and LQKENI. V was trimmed by 1 base and J by 2 bases, leaving 12 bases between them. The CDR3 runs to 15 residues. The CDR3 region is CASSPQLTGPYEQYF. The CDR3 DNA reads TGTGCCAGCTCACCACAATTGACAGGTCCCTACGAGCAGTACTTC.

This clone was seen once. The genes are TRBV5-8 and TRBJ2-3; TRBD2 matches at 10 bases. Unmatched junction bases numbered 8, after V lost 3 bases and J lost 1 base. The CDR3 has 17 residues. CDR1 SGHTS and CDR2 YDEGEE come from the germline V gene. For the CDR3, the DNA is TGTGCCAGCAGCTCCGGGACTAGCGATTTTCGCACAGATACGCAGTATTTT. Translated, it gives CASSSGTSDFRTDTQYF.

The V call is TRBV7-9, the J call TRBJ1-3; possibly TRBD1 for D (5 bases). Trimming removed 7 bases at V and 0 bases at J, with 16 bases between. Germline CDR1 and CDR2: SEHNR and FQNEAQ (reference sequence). The CDR3 consists of 16 residues. The CDR3 region has the DNA TGTGCCAGCACCCATGTCTGGGGGGGCTCTGGAAACACCATATATTTT. It is translated as CASTHVWGGSGNTIYF.

This clone was found a few times. The chain recombines TRBV5-1 with TRBJ2-5, with a weak D call TRBD2 (5 bases). The CDR3 runs to 14 residues. V was shortened by 4 bases and J by 5 bases, with 15 bases between the two germline ends. CDR1 SGHRS and CDR2 YFSETQ come from the germline V gene. The CDR3 DNA is TGCGCCAGCAGCCAGGACCCGACGGGGGAGACCCAGTACTTC. This sequence encodes CASSQDPTGETQYF.

V and J are TRBV12-5 and TRBJ1-2; D not resolved. The V gene lost 3 bases and the J gene lost 6 bases, with 11 bases spanning the gap. This CDR3 is built from 13 residues. Germline lookup yields CDR1 LGHNT and CDR2 FRNRAP. This CDR3 reads CASGLGIAHGYTF. CDR3 bases: TGTGCTAGTGGTTTAGGCATAGCACATGGCTACACCTTC.

The chain joins TRBV11-2 to TRBJ2-2, with D unclear. The CDR3 consists of 15 residues. With 5 bases removed from V and 6 bases from J, the gap between germline ends came to 16 bases. Germline assignment: CDR1 SGHAT and CDR2 FQNNGV. The CDR3 loop is CASSLARAVPGELFF. The DNA for the CDR3 is TGTGCCAGCAGCCTCGCCCGGGCCGTCCCCGGGGAGCTGTTTTTT.

The chain has TRBV15 and TRBJ1-2, with TRBD1 as a possible D gene (5 bases). Germline V CDR1 and CDR2: LNHNV, YYDKDF (reference sequence). The CDR3 extends over 17 amino acids. Trimming took off 0 bases at V and 0 bases at J, with 14 bases between the two ends. The CDR3 DNA sequence: TGTGCCACCAGCAGAGATACGGGGCGGTTTGCTAACTATGGCTACACCTTC. Its protein is CATSRDTGRFANYGYTF.

DNA for the CDR3: TGTGCCAGCAGCACCCGGAGGGACCAGCCCCAGCATTTT. Protein sequence: CASSTRRDQPQHF. V and J are TRBV7-2 and TRBJ1-5; D possibly corresponds to TRBD1 (5 bases). The CDR3 runs to 13 residues. The ends were cut back, 5 bases at V and 7 bases at J, with 12 bases in the middle. Germline-derived CDR1 and CDR2 are SGHTA and FQGNSA.

This clone turned up a few times. The chain recombines TRBV6-1 with TRBJ1-2; D might be TRBD1 (5 bases). The V end was cut by 6 bases, the J end by 8 bases, with 10 bases between. The germline gives CDR1 MNHNS, CDR2 SASEGT. This CDR3 has 11 amino acids. CDR3 loop: CASRSTEGYTF. The CDR3 bases are TGTGCCAGCAGATCGACAGAAGGCTACACCTTC.

This clone occurred a few times. The V and J genes are TRBV29-1 and TRBJ2-2; TRBD1 matches 7 bases. The V gene's germline CDR1 is SQVTM and CDR2 ANQGSEA. The CDR3 runs 13 residues. Trimming at V came to 7 bases and at J to 1 base, leaving 3 bases not matched to a gene. The CDR3 DNA reads as TGCAGCGCACACAGGGGGAACACCGGGGAGCTGTTTTTT. Translated, it gives CSAHRGNTGELFF.

The chain's CDR3 is CASWTNRDRGTYEQYF. CDR3 coding DNA: TGTGCCAGCTGGACAAACCGGGACAGGGGAACCTACGAGCAGTACTTC. V and J are TRBV27 and TRBJ2-7; 10 nucleotides line up with TRBD1. The CDR3 has 16 residues. Germline-derived CDR1 and CDR2 are MNHEY and SMNVEV (reference sequence). J lost 2 bases, V lost 8 bases, and 12 bases had no gene match.

V usage is TRBV4-3 and J usage is TRBJ2-7; D gene uncertain. Germline loops: CDR1 LGHNA, CDR2 YSLEER. The germline V and J ends were trimmed by 0 bases and 7 bases, with 10 bases remaining between them. CDR3 length equals 13 residues. The CDR3 is CASSQDPTAEQYF. CDR3 sequence (DNA): TGCGCCAGCAGCCAAGATCCGACGGCAGAGCAGTACTTC.

The chain employs TRBV4-1 and TRBJ2-1; 10 bases fit TRBD2. V trimming: 1 base; J trimming: 8 bases; junction bases outside the gene matches: 11. The CDR3 covers 17 residues. Germline V gives CDR1 MGHRA, CDR2 YSYEKL. CDR3 DNA: TGCGCCAGCAGCCAAGCTTGGAGCGGGGGGGCTAGCGATGAGCAGTTCTTC. Encoded protein: CASSQAWSGGASDEQFF.

The J gene is TRBJ1-2, the V gene TRBV2, with D unresolved. The CDR3 runs to 15 residues. CDR1 is SNHLY and CDR2 is FYNNEI in the germline V gene. Deletions cut 6 bases from V and 0 bases from J, with 14 bases between. CDR3 coding DNA: TGTGCCAGCAGGGCCAACCGGGCCCCTAACTATGGCTACACCTTC. This gives the protein CASRANRAPNYGYTF.

This clone occurred once. The rearrangement links TRBV4-1 to TRBJ2-3; D not resolved. The germline V and J ends were trimmed by 1 base and 0 bases, with 17 bases remaining between them. The CDR3 has 18 residues. Germline V gene sequence: CDR1 MGHRA, CDR2 YSYEKL. The DNA of the CDR3 is TGCGCCAGCAGCCAAGTTCTTATAGTGGGAACTAGCACAGATACGCAGTATTTT. This encodes CASSQVLIVGTSTDTQYF.

This rearrangement joins TRBV28 to TRBJ1-1; no clear D. Deletions cut 3 bases from V and 1 base from J, with 3 bases between. Per the germline V gene, CDR1 is MDHEN and CDR2 is SYDVKM. This CDR3 is built from 12 residues. The CDR3 DNA reads TGTGCCAGCAGTTTGGGGAACACTGAAGCTTTCTTT. Its protein product is CASSLGNTEAFF.

Only one count was recorded for this clone. The chain combines TRBV5-6 with TRBJ2-5; D not resolved. There are 17 residues in the CDR3. V was pared by 2 bases and J by 5 bases, with 22 bases between. Per the germline V gene, CDR1 is SGHDT and CDR2 is YYEEEE. The CDR3 DNA is TGTGCCAGCAGCTTAGAGCTCGGACCTCAACGTGGGGAGACCCAGTACTTC. Translation: CASSLELGPQRGETQYF. Combining the CDR3 with reference TRBV5-6 and TRBJ2-5 gives the whole variable domain DAGVTQSPTHLIKTRGQQVTLRCSPKSGHDTVSWYQQALGQGPQFIFQYYEEEERQRGNFPDRFSGHQFPNYSSELNVNALLLGDSALYLCASSLELGPQRGETQYFGPGTRLLVL.

This chain links TRBV7-2 with TRBJ1-5; 8 nucleotides match TRBD1. This CDR3 contains 13 residues. The germline gives CDR1 SGHTA, CDR2 FQGNSA. The J segment lost 2 bases and the V segment lost 6 bases, leaving 0 bases of the junction unmatched. CDR3 DNA: TGTGCCAGCAGACAGGGGGGCAATCAGCCCCAGCATTTT. Amino acids: CASRQGGNQPQHF. Drawing the rest from reference TRBV7-2 and TRBJ1-5, the complete variable domain is GAGVSQSPSNKVTEKGKDVELRCDPISGHTALYWYRQSLGQGLEFLIYFQGNSAPDKSGLPSDRFSAERTGGSVSTLTIQRTQQEDSAVYLCASRQGGNQPQHFGDGTRLSIL.

The gene calls are TRBV7-3 and TRBJ2-1; 8 bases agree with TRBD2. The germline V gene encodes CDR1 SGHTA and CDR2 FQGTGA. This CDR3 comprises 16 residues. V was pared by 1 base and J by 2 bases, with 4 bases of the junction left unmatched. For the CDR3, the DNA is TGTGCCAGCAGCTTAATCGGCGGGGGGCCCTACAATGAGCAGTTCTTC. Amino acid sequence: CASSLIGGGPYNEQFF. The entire variable domain, with the rest obtained from reference TRBV7-3 and TRBJ2-1, is as follows: GAGVSQTPSNKVTEKGKYVELRCDPISGHTALYWYRQSLGQGPEFLIYFQGTGAADDSGLPNDRFFAVRPEGSVSTLKIQRTERGDSAVYLCASSLIGGGPYNEQFFGPGTRLTVL.

This chain joins TRBV9 and TRBJ1-1; 8 bases match TRBD1. V trimming: 3 bases; J trimming: 9 bases; junction bases outside the gene matches: 4. The CDR3 extends over 12 amino acids. The germline gives CDR1 SGDLS, CDR2 YYNGEE. The CDR3 reads CASSGPGGKAFF. CDR3 nucleotides: TGTGCCAGCAGCGGACCAGGGGGCAAAGCTTTCTTT. The variable domain in full, with the rest retrieved from reference TRBV9 and TRBJ1-1, is DSGVTQTPKHLITATGQRVTLRCSPRSGDLSVYWYQQSLDQGLQFLIQYYNGEERAKGNILERFSAQQFPDLHSELNLSSLELGDSALYFCASSGPGGKAFFGQGTRLTVV.

The chain combines TRBV6-5 with TRBJ1-3; no firm D call. Looked up from germline, CDR1 is MNHEY and CDR2 is SVGAGI. The germline V and J ends were trimmed by 5 bases and 2 bases, with 13 bases remaining between them. This CDR3 is 15 amino acids long. This CDR3 reads CASSGPALTGNTIYF. DNA of the CDR3: TGTGCCAGCAGTGGCCCGGCACTTACTGGAAACACCATATATTTT.

The rearrangement links TRBV27 to TRBJ2-3, with 11 bases aligning to TRBD2. The germline V gene encodes CDR1 MNHEY and CDR2 SMNVEV (reference sequence). The CDR3 totals 16 residues. J lost 4 bases, V lost 3 bases, and 6 bases had no gene match. CDR3 nucleotide sequence: TGTGCCAGCAGTTTTACTAGCGGGAGAGAAGCAGATACGCAGTATTTT. Amino acid sequence: CASSFTSGREADTQYF.

This chain uses TRBV9 with TRBJ1-1; D is unclear. This CDR3 spans 14 amino acids. Looked up from germline, CDR1 is SGDLS and CDR2 is YYNGEE. V was trimmed by 3 bases and J by 2 bases, leaving 11 bases between them. The CDR3 DNA reads as TGTGCCAGCAGCGGTGCCCTTTCAAACACTGAAGCTTTCTTT. It yields the protein CASSGALSNTEAFF.